Listed below are T cell receptor beta chains from one sample, sequenced in a study of blood T cell repertoires in COVID-19. Here immunoSEQ multiplex PCR was the method, and the copy in TCRdb shows in-frame clones only, minus some. The table includes fewer than 250,000 clones, around 90% detected once. Sequenced sample: PBMCs or T cells enriched from blood (not recorded which). The receptors were sampled from a man between 25 and 39 years old who had been exposed to COVID-19. The CDR3 runs from the conserved cysteine through the conserved F or W.

j_call	v_call	cdr3_aa
TRBJ1-2	TRBV7-2	CASSPPTGVNYGYTF
TRBJ1-6	TRBV5-5	CASSSGRNSPLHF
TRBJ2-7	TRBV6-5	CASRHRGGYEQYF
TRBJ2-1	TRBV5-1	CASSSAPGASSYNEQFF
TRBJ2-3	TRBV7-2	CASSLALSVRQYF
TRBJ1-2	TRBV12-3/TRBV12-4	CASSLERGGGYTF
TRBJ2-7	TRBV4-2	CASSQDETSSYEQYF
TRBJ2-1	TRBV4-1	CASSQDPAGGIDEQFF
TRBJ1-1	TRBV7-9	CASSPVGVMNTEAFF
TRBJ1-1	TRBV2	CASSEGRSEAFF
TRBJ1-1	TRBV4-3	CASSQGLQMNTEAFF
TRBJ1-2	TRBV18	CASGQTAHHGYTF
TRBJ2-1	TRBV4-2	CASSQTLNEQFF
TRBJ2-1	TRBV15	CATSGLQALAGGDEQFF
TRBJ1-2	TRBV6-2/TRBV6-3	CASSYSGGTNYGYTF
TRBJ1-1	TRBV29-1	CSGGGQGLEAFF
TRBJ2-7	TRBV4-3	CASSQERDPPRYEQYF